The 5 T cell receptor beta chains reported below all come from one sample, sequenced in a study of T-cell memory formation after mild COVID-19. One entry per CDR3 protein results from TCRdb running MiXCR on the 5' RACE reads. Of around 430,000 distinct CDR3 sequences in the sample, 15% to 20% are singletons; the top ten hold around a fifth. The sequenced material came from PBMCs or a T cell subset sorted from them (not recorded which). These receptors all come from a man between 18 and 35 years old who had mild COVID-19 (a few samples of this study predate the infection). Cell type and time point are not known.

This clonotype has more than one count but fewer than ten. This chain uses TRBV7-2 with TRBJ1-2, with TRBD1 identical over 9 bases. Germline V gene sequence: CDR1 SGHTA, CDR2 FQGNSA. This CDR3 has 14 amino acids. Trimming took 3 bases from V and 8 from J; bases not matched to a gene: 7. CDR3 coding DNA: TGTGCCAGCAGCTTTTGGGACAGGGTTGACGGCTACACCTTC. As protein: CASSFWDRVDGYTF.

The chain couples TRBV5-1 to TRBJ2-1; D perhaps matches TRBD1 (6 bases). This CDR3 region has 15 residues. Deletions cut 5 bases from V and 7 bases from J, with 19 bases between. Germline assignment: CDR1 SGHRS and CDR2 YFSETQ. CDR3 in DNA: TGCGCCAGCAGACGGGACATCGGGATGATAAATGAGCAGTTCTTC. This encodes CASRRDIGMINEQFF.

The rearrangement uses TRBV12-3 or TRBV12-4 and TRBJ1-3; no definite D call. This CDR3 is built from 16 residues. V was trimmed by 5 bases and J by 0 bases, leaving 14 bases between them. Here the CDR3 reads CASSPHPVPSGNTIYF. Written as DNA, the CDR3 is TGTGCCAGCAGTCCCCATCCGGTCCCCTCTGGAAACACCATATATTTT.

This CDR3 is CASSNPGLAGGPGDTQYF. The CDR3 DNA reads as TGTGCCAGCAGCAATCCGGGACTAGCGGGGGGGCCCGGAGATACGCAGTATTTT. The V and J genes are TRBV7-9 and TRBJ2-3, with 16 bases lining up with TRBD2. The CDR3 totals 18 residues. V lost 5 bases and J lost 5; bases outside the gene matches: 10. In germline, CDR1 is SEHNR, CDR2 FQNEAQ (reference sequence).

This clonotype occurred once. The chain has TRBV20-1 and TRBJ2-5; D is perhaps TRBD1 or TRBD2 (5 bases each). The germline V and J ends were trimmed by 6 bases and 2 bases, with 19 bases remaining between them. The CDR3 runs 15 residues. The germline CDR1 and CDR2 sequences are DFQATT and SNEGSKA (reference sequence). The CDR3 coding sequence is TGCAGTGCCACAACCCCGGGACCGAAGCAAGAGACCCAGTACTTC. It specifies CSATTPGPKQETQYF.